This passage covers 8 T cell receptor beta chains from one sample sequenced in a study of beta chain features in type 1 diabetes. The authors reverse transcribed all of the isolated RNA, so sequencing captured expressed TCRB transcripts. Assay used: immunoSEQ multiplex PCR; TCRdb lists only in-frame clones, some missing. The sample has hundreds of thousands of clones; around a sixth are singletons. The source material was naive CD4+ T cells from blood. The origin of the receptors is a man aged 18 to 30 in good health.

This clone occurred a few times. The same CDR3 is also encoded by other DNA sequences in this sample. The chain has TRBV6-5 and TRBJ2-3, with 7 bases aligning to TRBD1. Germline V gives CDR1 MNHEY, CDR2 SVGAGI. Unmatched junction bases numbered 2, after V lost 2 bases and J lost 0 bases. The length of the CDR3 is 15 residues. DNA for the CDR3: TGTGCCAGCAGTTACGGGGGACAGAGCACAGATACGCAGTATTTT. This codes for CASSYGGQSTDTQYF.

The rearrangement uses TRBV19 and TRBJ2-7, with D hard to call. This CDR3 has 13 amino acids. Trimming removed 5 bases from V and 2 bases from J, with 10 bases in between. Germline assignment: CDR1 LNHDA and CDR2 SQIVND (reference sequence). The CDR3 coding sequence is TGTGCCAGTAGTCCAGGAGAGGCCTACGAGCAGTACTTC. Its protein product is CASSPGEAYEQYF.

This clone was seen more than once but under ten times. V usage is TRBV5-1 and J usage is TRBJ2-1, with 7 bases that match TRBD1. CDR3 length: 15 residues. Germline CDR1 reads SGHRS; CDR2 reads YFSETQ. V shed 4 bases, J shed 3 bases, and the junction held 7 bases outside the gene matches. The CDR3 here is CASSPGWTGYNEQFF. The CDR3 nucleotides read TGCGCCAGCAGCCCTGGCTGGACAGGCTACAATGAGCAGTTCTTC.

V and J are TRBV18 and TRBJ2-7; D is ambiguous. The CDR3 covers 12 residues. Germline V gene data show CDR1 as KGHSH and CDR2 as LQKENI. Trimming removed 6 bases at V and 6 bases at J, with 12 bases between. The CDR3 coding sequence is TGTGCCAGCTCCCCGATGGGGTTCGAGCAGTACTTC. Protein product: CASSPMGFEQYF.

This clone has a handful of counts. The rearrangement joins TRBV2 to TRBJ1-5; D is undetermined. The germline gives CDR1 SNHLY, CDR2 FYNNEI. CDR3 length: 16 amino acids. V lost 3 bases and J 3 bases, leaving 15 bases between the germline ends. Written as DNA, the CDR3 is TGTGCCAGCAGTGAGCGGGAAGGGCTCCCCAATCAGCCCCAGCATTTT. It specifies CASSEREGLPNQPQHF.

This clone was observed a handful of times. V gene TRBV28 combines with J gene TRBJ2-3; D is perhaps TRBD2 (5 bases). The CDR3 is 13 residues long. Between the trimmed V and J ends, which lost 8 bases and 3 bases, there was a span of 12 bases. CDR1 MDHEN and CDR2 SYDVKM come from the germline V gene. CDR3 bases: TGTGCCAGCTGTGAGGGAGCAACAGATACGCAGTATTTT. This translates into CASCEGATDTQYF. The full variable domain, its missing parts supplied by reference TRBV28 and TRBJ2-3, is DVKVTQSSRYLVKRTGEKVFLECVQDMDHENMFWYRQDPGLGLRLIYFSYDVKMKEKGDIPEGYSVSREKKERFSLILESASTNQTSMYLCASCEGATDTQYFGPGTRLTVL.

This clone was counted a few times. The rearrangement joins TRBV4-3 to TRBJ1-1; no definite D call. V lost 0 bases and J lost 1, with 6 bases in between. The CDR3 has 14 residues. The V gene's germline CDR1 is LGHNA and CDR2 YSLEER. CDR3 DNA: TGCGCCAGCAGCCAAGATTCAGAGAACACTGAAGCTTTCTTT. It is translated as CASSQDSENTEAFF.

This clone was counted a few times. The chain carries TRBV14 and TRBJ1-6; tentative D call: TRBD1 (6 bases). In germline, CDR1 is SGHDN, CDR2 FVKESK. The CDR3 is made up of 16 amino acids. V was cut by 0 bases and J by 6 bases, with 12 bases left in between. In DNA, the CDR3 is TGTGCCAGCAGCCAAGAGACAGGTGGGGGTAATTCACCCCTCCACTTT. Its translation: CASSQETGGGNSPLHF.